This TCR beta chain was identified in a study of T cells in localized non-small cell lung cancer. General study findings and limits: The study sequenced only one region of the tumor. As a result, intratumor heterogeneity could not be excluded and remains possible. The study found T cell clonality highest in uninvolved adjacent lung, above tumor.

Clones were read by immunoSEQ multiplex PCR, and TCRdb kept only the in-frame ones, dropping some. The data contain approximately 35,000 clones, approximately 90% of them singletons. Trimming cost V 3 bases and J 7 bases; bases outside gene matches: 4. The germline V gene encodes CDR1 SGHNT and CDR2 YYREEE (reference sequence). The CDR3 contains 15 residues. Concerning this clone itself: Its antigen is still unknown.

Sequences were derived from peripheral blood mononuclear cells, sampled before any cancer treatment. This TCR derives from a female donor aged 60 or older with stage II lung adenocarcinoma. This chain uses TRBV5-4 with TRBJ1-6; TRBD1 matches 10 bases. This CDR3 reads CASSWDRGSNSPLHF. DNA for the CDR3: TGTGCCAGCAGCTGGGACAGGGGAAGCAATTCACCCCTCCACTTT. Full variable domain (remainder filled in from reference TRBV5-4 and TRBJ1-6): ETGVTQSPTHLIKTRGQQVTLRCSSQSGHNTVSWYQQALGQGPQFIFQYYREEENGRGNFPPRFSGLQFPNYSSELNVNALELDDSALYLCASSWDRGSNSPLHFGNGTRLTVT.